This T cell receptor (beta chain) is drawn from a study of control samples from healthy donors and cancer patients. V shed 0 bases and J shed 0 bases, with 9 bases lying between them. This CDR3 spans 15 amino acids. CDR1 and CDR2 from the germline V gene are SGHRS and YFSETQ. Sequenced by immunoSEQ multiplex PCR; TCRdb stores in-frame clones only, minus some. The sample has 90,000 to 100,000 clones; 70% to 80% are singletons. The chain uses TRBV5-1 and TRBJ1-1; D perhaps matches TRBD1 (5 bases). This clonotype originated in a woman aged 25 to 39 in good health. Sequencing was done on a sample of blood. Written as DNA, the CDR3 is TGCGCCAGCAGCTTGGTGGGACCGCTGAACACTGAAGCTTTCTTT. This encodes CASSLVGPLNTEAFF.